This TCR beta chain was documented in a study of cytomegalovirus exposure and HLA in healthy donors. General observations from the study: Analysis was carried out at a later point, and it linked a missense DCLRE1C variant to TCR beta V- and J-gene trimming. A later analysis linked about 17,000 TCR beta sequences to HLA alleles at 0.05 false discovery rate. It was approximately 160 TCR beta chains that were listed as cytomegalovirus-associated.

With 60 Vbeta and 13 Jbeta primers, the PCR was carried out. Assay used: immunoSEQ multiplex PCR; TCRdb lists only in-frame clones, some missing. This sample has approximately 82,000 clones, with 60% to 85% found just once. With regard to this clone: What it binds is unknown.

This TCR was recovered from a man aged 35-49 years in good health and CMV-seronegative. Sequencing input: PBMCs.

The CDR3 protein is CASSPAGIINEQFF. The DNA of the CDR3 is TGTGCCAGCAGTCCAGCGGGAATCATCAATGAGCAGTTCTTC. The chain employs TRBV6-4 and TRBJ2-1; TRBD2 matches at 7 bases. Trimming took 5 bases from V and 6 from J; bases not matched to a gene: 7. The length of the CDR3 is 14 residues. Germline values: CDR1 MRHNA, CDR2 SNTAGT.